This T cell receptor beta chain was identified during a study of blood T cell repertoires in COVID-19. Study details: Specimens from acute and convalescent COVID-19 originated in the United States, Italy and Spain.

Only in-frame clones appear in the TCRdb table, and some are missing; sequencing was by immunoSEQ multiplex PCR. The table records 300,000 to 350,000 clones, 90% of them present only once. This CDR3 spans 16 amino acids. Per the germline V gene, CDR1 is MDHEN and CDR2 is SYDVKM. V lost 5 bases and J lost 0; bases outside the gene matches: 4. The TCR comes from a middle-aged woman with COVID-19, enrolled during active disease. This chain uses TRBV28 with TRBJ1-4, with 9 nucleotides matching TRBD1. Sequenced input: peripheral blood. The CDR3 nucleotides read TGTGCCAGCAGTCCCCGACAGGGGGCAACTAATGAAAAACTGTTTTTT. Its translation: CASSPRQGATNEKLFF.